This TCR beta chain was sequenced for a study of blood T cell repertoires in COVID-19 (dated by TCRdb to the early 2020s). Turning to the overall study: Samples covering the acute and convalescent phases of COVID-19 were provided by collaborators in the United States, Italy and Spain. The dataset comprised deeply sampled blood TCRbeta repertoires from subjects exposed to, actively infected with, or recovered from COVID-19. The material from the prospective study consisted of cDNA or gDNA derived from T cells, B-cell-depleted T cells, or PBMCs. Samples came from the ongoing ImmuneRACE study (first 160 participants) plus 1,254 subjects from 6 global collaborators. Where available, HLA class I and class II types were taken from metadata supplied by the sample provider and were not determined by assay-based typing. The repertoires were released in a freely available public database meant as a resource for research on the immune response to SARS-CoV-2. Nearly every sample came with metadata listing a de-identified subject ID, COVID-19 status, age in years and sex. Overall study outcomes, separate from this receptor: How much clinical and demographic metadata was included differed by source and by participant, and the metadata was provided uncurated.

The immunoSEQ Assay, a bias-controlled multiplex PCR, was used to amplify TCRbeta CDR3 regions from genomic DNA. In the original analysis: Nucleated cell counts per sample were estimated from amplification of reference gene primers within the assay. Sequence reads were collapsed and filtered to measure the absolute abundance of every unique TCRbeta CDR3 rearrangement. For each sample, productive Simpson clonality was calculated by taking the square root of Simpson's diversity index across productive rearrangements. TCRdb limited this immuneACCESS table to in-frame rearrangements with V and J called. A share of clones is missing; checked studies link under half to unresolved V genes, and the rest is unexplained. The DNA was the basis for D and trimming; V, J and clone size are from that table. For this sample the table gives 200,000 to 300,000 clones, of which approximately 86% were detected only once. Approximately 2% of the sample is in the top ten clones.

Collaborating institutions collected whole blood in K2EDTA tubes following their own protocols. For TCRbeta analysis, collaborator samples were shipped as frozen whole blood, as isolated PBMCs, or as DNA extracted from either sample type. Looking up the germline V gene yields CDR1 SGHRS and CDR2 YFSETQ. Reading from cysteine to phenylalanine, the CDR3 counts 14 amino acids. The DNA shown is the 42-base CDR3, in frame from base 1. V is pared back by 4 bases and J by 7 bases, with 15 bases lying between the germline termini. The sample holds a few counts of this clone. The specificity of this receptor is unknown. No quality values exist for individual bases; no much larger clone is one base distant.

The sequenced material came from peripheral blood. This TCR came from a man aged 25-40 years with active or convalescent COVID-19. The sequence joins TRBV5-1 to TRBJ2-1; TRBD2 could be the D gene, as 6 bases match. The CDR3 protein is CASSPGIGRNEQFF. The nucleotides are TGCGCCAGCAGCCCAGGGATAGGGAGGAATGAGCAGTTCTTC.